The next 20 T cell receptor beta chains were all read from a single sample in a study of neurological immune-mediated disorders. TCRdb passed the 5' RACE reads through MiXCR, listing each CDR3 protein once. The sample has about 120,000 distinct CDR3 sequences, 3.2% seen once. Sequenced: PBMCs. These receptors originate from a woman aged 30 to 39 with multiple sclerosis.

This clonotype was recorded many times. This rearrangement joins TRBV7-8 to TRBJ1-1, with 8 nucleotides matching TRBD1. After removal of 5 bases from V and 1 base from J, the junction contained 3 bases not matched to a gene. The CDR3 runs 14 residues. Germline V lookup: CDR1 SGHVS, CDR2 FQNEAQ. Here the CDR3 reads CASSPQGENTEAFF. The CDR3 DNA reads as TGTGCCAGCAGCCCACAGGGGGAGAACACTGAAGCTTTCTTT.

At least ten counts were recorded for this clonotype. V and J are TRBV29-1 and TRBJ1-1, with a possible D match to TRBD1 (5 bases). Germline CDR1 reads SQVTM; CDR2 reads ANQGSEA. The CDR3 sequence is 13 residues long. V lost 7 bases to trimming and J lost 0 bases, with 12 bases between them. CDR3 loop: CSGCGHLNTEAFF. The CDR3, as DNA: TGCAGCGGTTGTGGACATTTGAACACTGAAGCTTTCTTT.

This clonotype was seen at least ten times. V gene TRBV11-2 combines with J gene TRBJ2-7; 15 positions match TRBD2. CDR3 length: 18 amino acids. Germline V gene sequence: CDR1 SGHAT, CDR2 FQNNGV. The V and J ends lost 5 bases and 1 base, in that order; junction bases with no gene match: 9. CDR3 sequence reads: CASSRGLAGGSGSYEQYF. The CDR3 DNA follows: TGTGCCAGCAGCCGAGGACTAGCGGGAGGGTCGGGGTCCTACGAGCAGTACTTC.

This clonotype was seen repeatedly, ten times or more. This rearrangement joins TRBV7-2 to TRBJ2-1; 8 bases are a match to TRBD1. The germline gives CDR1 SGHTA, CDR2 FQGNSA. The junction had 5 bases not matched to a gene; V was cut back by 2 bases and J by 2 bases. This CDR3 contains 16 residues. In DNA, the CDR3 is TGTGCCAGCAGCTTAAGTTCAGGGGGCGCCTACAATGAGCAGTTCTTC. This sequence encodes CASSLSSGGAYNEQFF. Filled out from reference TRBV7-2 and TRBJ2-1, the complete variable domain reads GAGVSQSPSNKVTEKGKDVELRCDPISGHTALYWYRQSLGQGLEFLIYFQGNSAPDKSGLPSDRFSAERTGGSVSTLTIQRTQQEDSAVYLCASSLSSGGAYNEQFFGPGTRLTVL.

This clonotype was observed at least ten times. The chain couples TRBV7-2 to TRBJ2-7; 9 nucleotides match TRBD2. The CDR3 totals 13 residues. V lost 3 bases, J lost 6 bases, and 3 bases stayed unmatched. Germline V gives CDR1 SGHTA, CDR2 FQGNSA. DNA of the CDR3: TGTGCCAGCAGCTTTAGCGGGAGCTTCGAGCAGTACTTC. This encodes CASSFSGSFEQYF.

This clonotype was picked up many times. This rearrangement joins TRBV7-9 to TRBJ2-7, with 9 bases that match TRBD2. The V segment lost 5 bases and the J segment 2 bases; nucleotides outside the gene matches: 10. CDR3 length equals 16 residues. Germline V CDR1 and CDR2: SEHNR, FQNEAQ (reference sequence). CDR3 DNA sequence: TGTGCCAGCAGCCCGACCCCAGCGGGGGGAACCTACGAGCAGTACTTC. It specifies CASSPTPAGGTYEQYF.

This clonotype has ten or more counts. The V gene is TRBV20-1, the J gene TRBJ1-3; TRBD1 aligns across 7 bases. This CDR3 has 14 residues. Germline V CDR1 and CDR2: DFQATT, SNEGSKA (reference sequence). V trimming: 3 bases; J trimming: 0 bases; junction bases outside the gene matches: 2. DNA for the CDR3: TGCAGTGCTAGGGGACAGAGCTCTGGAAACACCATATATTTT. Amino acids: CSARGQSSGNTIYF.

The sample holds many counts of this clonotype. The chain uses TRBV9 and TRBJ2-1; possible D gene TRBD2, 5 bases. Germline loops: CDR1 SGDLS, CDR2 YYNGEE. V dropped 0 bases and J dropped 2 bases, with 9 bases sitting between them. This CDR3 has 15 amino acids. The CDR3 protein is CASSVGGRTYNEQFF. CDR3 DNA: TGTGCCAGCAGCGTAGGCGGGCGGACCTACAATGAGCAGTTCTTC.

This clonotype has ten or more counts. CDR3 residues: CSAGLGGETQYF. DNA for the CDR3: TGCAGTGCGGGACTGGGGGGGGAGACCCAGTACTTC. V is TRBV20-1 and J is TRBJ2-5, with 7 bases aligning to TRBD2. In germline, CDR1 is DFQATT, CDR2 SNEGSKA (reference sequence). V was pared by 6 bases and J by 5 bases, with 6 bases of the junction left unmatched. The CDR3 spans 12 residues.

This clonotype was observed many times. CDR3 sequence (DNA): TGTGCCAGCAGGCAGGGAGCGGGGACCGGGGAGCTGTTTTTT. Residues: CASRQGAGTGELFF. V is TRBV6-5 and J is TRBJ2-2; 7 nucleotides match TRBD2. The CDR3 consists of 14 residues. V lost 6 bases and J lost 5; bases outside the gene matches: 6. The germline V gene has CDR1 MNHEY and CDR2 SVGAGI.

This clonotype was seen many times. The chain recombines TRBV7-2 with TRBJ2-7; D is uncertain. This CDR3 comprises 14 residues. Germline V gene lookup returns CDR1 SGHTA and CDR2 FQGNSA. Trimming took off 5 bases at V and 2 bases at J, with 13 bases between the two ends. The CDR3, as DNA: TGTGCCAGCAGCCGGTCGGACGGTACCTACGAGCAGTACTTC. It encodes CASSRSDGTYEQYF.

This clonotype was seen at least ten times. This chain links TRBV24-1 with TRBJ2-1; no definite D call. There are 13 residues in the CDR3. Trimming removed 5 bases at V and 5 bases at J, with 9 bases between. Germline CDR1 is KGHDR and CDR2 is SFDVKD. The CDR3 is CATSVSANNEQFF. CDR3 sequence (DNA): TGTGCCACCAGTGTCTCTGCGAACAATGAGCAGTTCTTC.

V usage is TRBV20-1 and J usage is TRBJ1-1, with D possibly matching TRBD1 (6 bases). Looked up from germline, CDR1 is DFQATT and CDR2 is SNEGSKA (reference sequence). Trimming cost V 5 bases and J 0 bases, with 7 bases left between them. The CDR3 is 12 residues long. DNA for the CDR3: TGCAGTGCTCACAGGGTGAACACTGAAGCTTTCTTT. Its protein product is CSAHRVNTEAFF.

This clonotype has a count of ten or more. V usage is TRBV12-3 or TRBV12-4 and J usage is TRBJ2-1; 10 bases fit TRBD1. The CDR3 has 19 amino acids. The junction had 17 bases not matched to a gene; V was cut back by 5 bases and J by 4 bases. The CDR3 nucleotides are TGTGCCAGCAGTCACGGCACTTTGACAGGGGGCCAAGGGTACAATGAGCAGTTCTTC. Amino acids: CASSHGTLTGGQGYNEQFF.

This clonotype was counted many times. The gene calls are TRBV28 and TRBJ1-5, with D perhaps matching TRBD1 (5 bases). V lost 6 bases and J lost 2, with 17 bases in between. Germline CDR1 MDHEN, CDR2 SYDVKM. CDR3 length equals 16 residues. In DNA, the CDR3 is TGTGCCAGCAGCCTAACTCAGGGTTGGGGCAATCAGCCCCAGCATTTT. As protein: CASSLTQGWGNQPQHF.

This clonotype has more than one count but fewer than ten. The junction does not match germline at one end; this may be a read error. This CDR3 reads CASSLLTGSPEVF. As DNA, the CDR3 is TGTGCCAGCAGCCTATTGACCGGGTCCCCGGAGGTCTTC. This sequence joins TRBV7-6 and TRBJ2-1; maybe TRBD2 (5 bases). This CDR3 is 13 amino acids long. CDR1 and CDR2 (germline): SGHVS, FNYEAQ.

This clonotype appeared many times. The genes are TRBV5-6 and TRBJ2-5; a weak D match, TRBD1 (6 bases). This CDR3 has 13 amino acids. Trimming shortened V by 8 bases and J by 5 bases, and 16 bases separated the two germline ends. Germline loops: CDR1 SGHDT, CDR2 YYEEEE. This CDR3 is CASRGRGGETQYF. CDR3 DNA sequence: TGTGCCAGTAGGGGCAGGGGTGGGGAGACCCAGTACTTC.

In this sample, this clonotype turned up many times. The rearrangement links TRBV29-1 to TRBJ2-2; D remains unclear. Trimming cost V 7 bases and J 5 bases, with 8 bases left between them. CDR1 and CDR2 (germline): SQVTM, ANQGSEA. The CDR3 covers 11 residues. Here the CDR3 reads CSAVTTGELFF. The CDR3 DNA reads TGCAGCGCCGTCACAACCGGGGAGCTGTTTTTT.

This clonotype was recorded many times. The V gene is TRBV20-1, the J gene TRBJ2-1; D not resolved. This CDR3 region has 15 residues. Trimming stripped 4 bases from V and 0 bases from J, with 13 bases between. Germline loops: CDR1 DFQATT, CDR2 SNEGSKA (reference sequence). DNA of the CDR3: TGCAGTGCTACCCGTCGGGTCGGCTCCTACAATGAGCAGTTCTTC. Protein sequence: CSATRRVGSYNEQFF.

This clonotype was counted ten times or more. The J gene is TRBJ1-2, the V gene TRBV28; possibly TRBD1 for D (5 bases). This CDR3 spans 14 amino acids. The V gene lost 3 bases and the J gene lost 7 bases, with 15 bases spanning the gap. Germline V CDR1 and CDR2: MDHEN, SYDVKM. In DNA form, the CDR3 reads TGTGCCAGCAGTTTCCCGGAGTCCGGGACTGGCTACACCTTC. This gives the protein CASSFPESGTGYTF.